The 25 T cell receptor beta chains presented below share a single source sample, sequenced in a study of OX40 agonist ivuxolimab in advanced cancers. Only in-frame clones appear in the TCRdb table, and some are missing; sequencing was by immunoSEQ multiplex PCR. The sample carries just over 35,000 clones, 76% recorded once. The sequencing here drew on CD4+ or CD8+ T cells sorted from blood, taken in a trial of the OX40 agonist ivuxolimab. The receptors originated from an adult with an advanced solid tumor such as melanoma, head and neck, liver or kidney cancer.

V and J are TRBV7-9 and TRBJ2-7; the D gene could be TRBD1 or TRBD2 (5 bases each). The ends were cut back, 4 bases at V and 6 bases at J, with 16 bases in the middle. Germline CDR1 and CDR2: SEHNR and FQNEAQ (reference sequence). The CDR3 has 14 amino acids. CDR3 nucleotide sequence: TGTGCCAGCAGCTCCTCCGGACCGAGGGGCGAGCAGTACTTC. It specifies CASSSSGPRGEQYF.

The chain is built from TRBV6-5 and TRBJ2-3, with TRBD2 identical over 8 bases. CDR1 is MNHEY, CDR2 SVGAGI, per germline. The CDR3 loop spans 16 amino acids. V shed 2 bases and J 0 bases; nucleotides not matched to a gene: 4. CDR3 sequence: CASSYGSGVSTDTQYF. The CDR3 DNA reads TGTGCCAGCAGTTACGGTAGCGGGGTCAGCACAGATACGCAGTATTTT.

The gene calls are TRBV7-8 and TRBJ1-1; D not resolved. Trimming stripped 6 bases from V and 2 bases from J, with 10 bases between. Germline CDR1 is SGHVS and CDR2 is FQNEAQ. The CDR3 extends over 13 amino acids. The CDR3: CASSRGQNTEAFF. CDR3 DNA sequence: TGTGCCAGCAGTCGAGGCCAAAACACTGAAGCTTTCTTT. The whole variable domain, filled in from reference TRBV7-8 and TRBJ1-1, reads GAGVSQSPRYKVAKRGQDVALRCDPISGHVSLFWYQQALGQGPEFLTYFQNEAQLDKSGLPSDRFFAERPEGSVSTLKIQRTQQEDSAVYLCASSRGQNTEAFFGQGTRLTVV.

The V and J genes are TRBV27 and TRBJ2-7, with D uncertain. The CDR3 totals 14 residues. V lost 5 bases, J lost 4 bases, and 15 bases lay in between. Looked up from germline, CDR1 is MNHEY and CDR2 is SMNVEV (reference sequence). The CDR3, as DNA: TGTGCCAGCAGTCACGGAGCGAGCAATTACGAGCAGTACTTC. Translated: CASSHGASNYEQYF.

This clone was seen a few times. The chain recombines TRBV28 with TRBJ1-1; D remains ambiguous. Germline V gene sequence: CDR1 MDHEN, CDR2 SYDVKM. The CDR3 consists of 14 residues. V was cut by 1 base and J by 7 bases, with 13 bases left in between. For the CDR3, the DNA is TGTGCCAGCAGTTTATTCAAAGGGTCTGATGAAGCTTTCTTT. This gives the protein CASSLFKGSDEAFF.

The V call is TRBV6-5, the J call TRBJ2-5, with 11 bases identical to TRBD2. The tail of the sequence fits TRBJ2-7 better, so the J call may be wrong. Germline V CDR1 and CDR2: MNHEY, SVGAGI. The CDR3 runs 15 residues. The CDR3 DNA reads TGTGCCAGCAGCCTACTAGCGGGGGACCCCTACGAGCAGTACTTC. Its translation: CASSLLAGDPYEQYF.

This chain joins TRBV2 and TRBJ2-7; 10 bases agree with TRBD2. V shed 3 bases, J shed 4 bases, and the junction held 12 bases outside the gene matches. Germline V lookup: CDR1 SNHLY, CDR2 FYNNEI. This CDR3 is built from 17 residues. CDR3 region: CASSDFSGGPYGYEQYF. DNA for the CDR3: TGTGCCAGCAGTGATTTTAGCGGGGGGCCTTACGGATACGAGCAGTACTTC.

V and J are TRBV6-5 and TRBJ1-6; D is undetermined. The CDR3 has 14 residues. Germline values: CDR1 MNHEY, CDR2 SVGAGI. V was trimmed by 6 bases and J by 5 bases, leaving 11 bases between them. CDR3 sequence reads: CASRKAGNNSPLHF. CDR3 bases: TGTGCCAGCAGAAAGGCCGGGAATAATTCACCCCTCCACTTT.

J is TRBJ1-2 and V is TRBV4-1; D is undetermined. The CDR3 contains 17 residues. Per germline, CDR1 MGHRA and CDR2 YSYEKL. V was cut by 1 base and J by 0 bases, with 15 bases left in between. The DNA of the CDR3 is TGCGCCAGCAGCCAAGTGATTAGGAAGGGTCCTAACTATGGCTACACCTTC. It translates to CASSQVIRKGPNYGYTF.

The rearrangement joins TRBV15 to TRBJ1-1; D unclear. Germline V gene lookup returns CDR1 LNHNV and CDR2 YYDKDF (reference sequence). The CDR3 has 14 amino acids. V was cut by 0 bases and J by 0 bases, with 5 bases left in between. The DNA of the CDR3 is TGTGCCACCAGCAGAGATATCCTGAACACTGAAGCTTTCTTT. This gives the protein CATSRDILNTEAFF.

This chain joins TRBV5-1 and TRBJ2-3; the D is unclear. The V end was cut by 4 bases, the J end by 6 bases, with 12 bases between. Germline values: CDR1 SGHRS, CDR2 YFSETQ. The CDR3 loop spans 13 amino acids. In DNA form, the CDR3 reads TGCGCCAGCAGCAGAGAGGTTGGCGATACGCAGTATTTT. Encoded protein: CASSREVGDTQYF.

The sample holds a few counts of this clone. The chain links TRBV6-5 to TRBJ1-1; 8 nucleotides align to TRBD1. Germline CDR1 is MNHEY and CDR2 is SVGAGI. J lost 5 bases, V lost 5 bases, and 7 bases had no gene match. The CDR3 length is 14 residues. For the CDR3, the DNA is TGTGCCAGCAGTACATGGACAGGGTTGACTGAAGCTTTCTTT. It specifies CASSTWTGLTEAFF.

The rearrangement uses TRBV5-1 and TRBJ2-2; 8 nucleotides match TRBD2. This CDR3 contains 16 residues. Germline V gene data show CDR1 as SGHRS and CDR2 as YFSETQ. The ends lost 4 bases at V and 1 base at J; junction bases unmatched: 6. The CDR3, as DNA: TGCGCCAGCAGCCGGGAGGGGGTCTTGAACACCGGGGAGCTGTTTTTT. Its translation is CASSREGVLNTGELFF.

This clone came up many times. The chain is built from TRBV4-1 and TRBJ1-1, with D uncertain. This CDR3 spans 15 amino acids. Germline V gene data show CDR1 as MGHRA and CDR2 as YSYEKL. Between the trimmed V and J ends, which lost 1 base and 2 bases, there was a span of 11 bases. CDR3 nucleotide sequence: TGCGCCAGCAGCCAAGTGCTTTCAGCCAACACTGAAGCTTTCTTT. Translated, it gives CASSQVLSANTEAFF.

The gene calls are TRBV5-6 and TRBJ1-4; D gene ambiguous. Germline CDR1 reads SGHDT; CDR2 reads YYEEEE. The CDR3 consists of 18 residues. The V end lost 0 bases, the J end lost 0 bases, and 15 bases lay between the germline ends. The CDR3 region is CASSLDSLLIATNEKLFF. CDR3 sequence (DNA): TGTGCCAGCAGCTTGGACAGCCTCCTTATTGCAACTAATGAAAAACTGTTTTTT.

The chain combines TRBV19 with TRBJ2-7, with 8 bases matching TRBD1. The CDR3 totals 15 residues. Germline V gene lookup returns CDR1 LNHDA and CDR2 SQIVND (reference sequence). V shed 6 bases, J shed 2 bases, and the junction held 9 bases outside the gene matches. CDR3 amino acids: CASSPTGASTYEQYV. The CDR3 DNA follows: TGTGCCAGTAGCCCGACAGGGGCGTCAACCTACGAGCAGTACGTC.

J is TRBJ2-3 and V is TRBV5-1, with D maybe TRBD1 (6 bases). The CDR3 spans 16 residues. Per the germline V gene, CDR1 is SGHRS and CDR2 is YFSETQ. With 7 bases removed from V and 1 base from J, the gap between germline ends came to 19 bases. The CDR3 coding sequence is TGCGCCAGCGCTGATTCCGGGACATCGGGCACAGATACGCAGTATTTT. Translating gives CASADSGTSGTDTQYF.

The chain has TRBV2 and TRBJ2-7; a possible D gene is TRBD1 (6 bases). Trimming stripped 4 bases from V and 6 bases from J, with 13 bases between. The germline gives CDR1 SNHLY, CDR2 FYNNEI. The CDR3 is made up of 13 amino acids. The CDR3 is CASSVNRAAEQYF. CDR3 nucleotide sequence: TGTGCCAGCAGTGTTAACAGGGCAGCCGAGCAGTACTTC.

The chain is built from TRBV29-1 and TRBJ1-5; D is possibly TRBD1 (6 bases). Germline-derived CDR1 and CDR2 are SQVTM and ANQGSEA. The CDR3 sequence is 14 residues long. Trimming took 8 bases from V and 11 from J, leaving 25 bases between them. The CDR3 sequence: CSPTGGHAGSAQHF. The CDR3 bases are TGCAGCCCAACCGGGGGGCACGCCGGATCAGCCCAGCATTTT.

The CDR3 region is CASSLELQGSSPLHF. Written as DNA, the CDR3 is TGTGCCAGCAGCTTGGAGCTACAGGGCTCTTCACCCCTCCACTTT. V is TRBV5-5 and J is TRBJ1-6; tentative D call: TRBD1 (6 bases). Germline V gives CDR1 SGHKS, CDR2 YYEKEE (reference sequence). CDR3 size: 15 residues. Deletions cut 0 bases from V and 9 bases from J, with 13 bases between.

The chain carries TRBV6-5 and TRBJ1-5; tentative D call: TRBD1 (5 bases). V was pared by 5 bases and J by 4 bases, with 12 bases between. CDR3 length: 14 amino acids. Germline lookup yields CDR1 MNHEY and CDR2 SVGAGI. CDR3 DNA: TGTGCCAGCAGTAGGGGAGGGAGGAATCAGCCCCAGCATTTT. It is translated as CASSRGGRNQPQHF.

The rearrangement uses TRBV12-5 and TRBJ1-2; 8 nucleotides agree with TRBD1. CDR1 is LGHNT and CDR2 is FRNRAP in the germline V gene. The ends lost 1 base at V and 4 bases at J; junction bases unmatched: 8. The CDR3 is 16 residues long. DNA of the CDR3: TGTGCTAGTGGTTTGGCCCTGACAGGGGTCTCCTATGGCTACACCTTC. Amino acids: CASGLALTGVSYGYTF.

The V and J genes are TRBV5-1 and TRBJ2-1; no definite D call. CDR1 SGHRS and CDR2 YFSETQ come from the germline V gene. CDR3 length: 14 residues. The germline V and J ends were trimmed by 4 bases and 8 bases, with 16 bases remaining between them. In nucleotides, the CDR3 is TGCGCCAGCAGCCCACTGACGGCCGAGGATGAGCAGTTCTTC. Translated, it gives CASSPLTAEDEQFF.

The chain is built from TRBV30 and TRBJ1-3, with 8 positions matching TRBD1. From germline, CDR1 is GTSNPN and CDR2 SVGIG (reference sequence). V shed 3 bases and J 4 bases; nucleotides not matched to a gene: 5. The CDR3 totals 14 residues. CDR3 amino acids: CAWRGQGGGNTIYF. The CDR3 nucleotides are TGTGCCTGGAGAGGACAGGGAGGCGGAAACACCATATATTTT.

The chain is built from TRBV4-1 and TRBJ1-5; D not certain. This CDR3 region has 13 residues. Germline CDR1 reads MGHRA; CDR2 reads YSYEKL. Trimming shortened V by 0 bases and J by 4 bases, and 4 bases separated the two germline ends. CDR3 in DNA: TGCGCCAGCAGCCAAGATCGGAATCAGCCCCAGCATTTT. Its protein product is CASSQDRNQPQHF.